The 30 T cell receptor beta chains in this list originate from one sample, sequenced in a study of shared clonotypes between healthy human individuals. CD8 cells regarded as naive lacked CD45RO, were positively chosen for CCR7, and omitted terminally differentiated effector memory CD45RA+ cells. Assay: immunoSEQ multiplex PCR; the TCRdb copy retains only in-frame clones and omits some. In the table there are roughly 890,000 clones, more than 85% of which are singletons. The sample consisted of naive CD8+ T cells sorted from blood. The receptors were sampled from a man under 40 in good health.

This chain links TRBV6-1 with TRBJ2-7, with unresolved D. V was shortened by 1 base and J by 2 bases, with 9 bases between the two germline ends. In germline, CDR1 is MNHNS, CDR2 SASEGT. This CDR3 is built from 14 residues. Written as DNA, the CDR3 is TGTGCCAGCAGTGAAGAATGGGTGGCCTACGAGCAGTACTTC. Protein product: CASSEEWVAYEQYF.

This chain connects TRBV21-1 to TRBJ2-4. TRBV21-1 is described as a pseudogene. This CDR3 region has 16 residues. The CDR3 sequence: CASSNWPLLAKNIQYF. The CDR3 nucleotides read TGTGCCAGCAGCAATTGGCCGTTACTAGCCAAAAACATTCAGTACTTC.

The J gene is TRBJ2-7, the V gene TRBV28; 12 bases fit TRBD1. The germline V gene encodes CDR1 MDHEN and CDR2 SYDVKM. The V and J ends lost 6 bases and 5 bases, in that order; junction bases with no gene match: 2. The CDR3 runs to 13 residues. The CDR3 region is CASRGTGGDEQYF. CDR3 coding DNA: TGTGCCAGCAGGGGGACAGGGGGCGACGAGCAGTACTTC.

The rearrangement uses TRBV28 and TRBJ2-7, with unresolved D. CDR3 length equals 15 residues. Germline lookup yields CDR1 MDHEN and CDR2 SYDVKM. The V end was cut by 5 bases, the J end by 3 bases, with 17 bases between. The CDR3 loop is CASSTSLDRHYEQYF. The CDR3 region has the DNA TGTGCCAGCAGTACCTCCCTCGACCGTCACTACGAGCAGTACTTC.

The chain links TRBV18 to TRBJ2-1; 8 nucleotides line up with TRBD2. The CDR3 is 17 amino acids. V dropped 3 bases and J dropped 0; count of bases not matched to a gene: 7. Germline V CDR1 and CDR2: KGHSH, LQKENI. DNA of the CDR3: TGTGCCAGCTCACCCCCGTCCAGCGGGAGCTCCTACAATGAGCAGTTCTTC. Residues: CASSPPSSGSSYNEQFF.

The chain is built from TRBV5-4 and TRBJ2-1; D gene ambiguous. Germline loops: CDR1 SGHNT, CDR2 YYREEE (reference sequence). Between the trimmed V and J ends, which lost 0 bases and 8 bases, there was a span of 12 bases. The CDR3 runs to 14 residues. CDR3 sequence: CASSLAPGIDEQFF. The CDR3 nucleotides read TGTGCCAGCAGCTTGGCACCGGGTATCGATGAGCAGTTCTTC.

This clone is a singleton in its sample. The V call is TRBV2, the J call TRBJ2-2; the D is unclear. CDR1 is SNHLY and CDR2 is FYNNEI in the germline V gene. The CDR3 has 15 amino acids. V was cut by 4 bases and J by 0 bases, with 9 bases left in between. CDR3 protein: CASSGTTANTGELFF. The CDR3 DNA reads TGTGCCAGCAGTGGAACCACAGCGAACACCGGGGAGCTGTTTTTT. The entire variable domain, with the rest obtained from reference TRBV2 and TRBJ2-2, is as follows: EPEVTQTPSHQVTQMGQEVILRCVPISNHLYFYWYRQILGQKVEFLVSFYNNEISEKSEIFDDQFSVERPDGSNFTLKIRSTKLEDSAMYFCASSGTTANTGELFFGEGSRLTVL.

V is TRBV15 and J is TRBJ2-7; a possible D gene is TRBD1 (5 bases). CDR1 LNHNV and CDR2 YYDKDF come from the germline V gene (reference sequence). The CDR3 is made up of 16 amino acids. V lost 0 bases and J lost 3, with 15 bases in between. In DNA form, the CDR3 reads TGTGCCACCAGCAGAGATGGGGCAGTAGAGCTCTACGAGCAGTACTTC. Translation gives CATSRDGAVELYEQYF.

The rearrangement joins TRBV7-3 to TRBJ2-1, with D hard to call. The V end was cut by 8 bases, the J end by 0 bases, with 11 bases between. This CDR3 is 14 amino acids long. The germline V gene encodes CDR1 SGHTA and CDR2 FQGTGA. The CDR3 sequence is CASALGNSYNEQFF. DNA of the CDR3: TGTGCCAGCGCTCTAGGAAACTCCTACAATGAGCAGTTCTTC. Combining the CDR3 with reference TRBV7-3 and TRBJ2-1 gives the whole variable domain GAGVSQTPSNKVTEKGKYVELRCDPISGHTALYWYRQSLGQGPEFLIYFQGTGAADDSGLPNDRFFAVRPEGSVSTLKIQRTERGDSAVYLCASALGNSYNEQFFGPGTRLTVL.

The chain links TRBV27 to TRBJ2-1; D possibly corresponds to TRBD2 (6 bases). Per germline, CDR1 MNHEY and CDR2 SMNVEV (reference sequence). The ends were cut back, 5 bases at V and 8 bases at J, with 22 bases in the middle. The CDR3 contains 16 residues. The CDR3 bases are TGTGCCAGCAGTCCCTACCTGGGACTTGCGACGGATGAGCAGTTCTTC. Its protein is CASSPYLGLATDEQFF.

The chain employs TRBV29-1 and TRBJ2-7, with 9 nucleotides matching TRBD1. J lost 2 bases, V lost 4 bases, and 9 bases had no gene match. Germline V gene data show CDR1 as SQVTM and CDR2 as ANQGSEA. This CDR3 comprises 15 residues. The CDR3 loop reads CSVVPRDRDPYEQYF. DNA of the CDR3: TGCAGCGTTGTCCCTCGGGACAGGGACCCCTACGAGCAGTACTTC.

The chain joins TRBV7-9 to TRBJ2-7; 10 bases align to TRBD2. V gave up 5 bases and J gave up 2 bases; unmatched junction bases: 9. The CDR3 length is 16 residues. CDR1 is SEHNR and CDR2 is FQNEAQ in the germline V gene (reference sequence). The CDR3 sequence: CASSPRRTSGTYEQYF. As DNA, the CDR3 is TGTGCCAGCAGCCCTCGGAGAACTAGCGGGACCTACGAGCAGTACTTC.

This chain uses TRBV7-9 with TRBJ2-2; a weak D match, TRBD1 (5 bases). Between the trimmed V and J ends, which lost 0 bases and 4 bases, there was a span of 9 bases. CDR3 length: 15 residues. Germline-derived CDR1 and CDR2 are SEHNR and FQNEAQ (reference sequence). The CDR3: CASSLAQGGTGELFF. The CDR3 coding sequence is TGTGCCAGCAGCTTAGCGCAGGGTGGCACCGGGGAGCTGTTTTTT.

This chain connects TRBV11-2 to TRBJ2-1, with 8 bases aligning to TRBD2. This CDR3 comprises 17 residues. CDR1 and CDR2 from the germline V gene are SGHAT and FQNNGV. J lost 2 bases, V lost 1 base, and 7 bases had no gene match. The CDR3 nucleotides read TGTGCCAGCAGCTTAGGTCGTCGGGGACTAGCCTACAATGAGCAGTTCTTC. Amino acids: CASSLGRRGLAYNEQFF.

The chain combines TRBV5-8 with TRBJ1-5; no definite D call. The CDR3 length is 15 residues. Germline-derived CDR1 and CDR2 are SGHTS and YDEGEE. Trimming stripped 2 bases from V and 2 bases from J, with 11 bases between. Here the CDR3 DNA reads TGTGCCAGCAGCTTCGTCGGGCTTGGCAATCAGCCCCAGCATTTT. Protein: CASSFVGLGNQPQHF. Based on the CDR3 plus reference TRBV5-8 and TRBJ1-5, the full variable domain is EAGVTQSPTHLIKTRGQQATLRCSPISGHTSVYWYQQALGLGLQFLLWYDEGEERNRGNFPPRFSGRQFPNYSSELNVNALELEDSALYLCASSFVGLGNQPQHFGDGTRLSIL.

The chain recombines TRBV2 with TRBJ2-1; D not resolved. Trimming pared 5 bases from V and 10 bases from J, leaving 21 bases between. Germline CDR1 is SNHLY and CDR2 is FYNNEI. The CDR3 runs to 15 residues. CDR3 DNA sequence: TGTGCCAGCAGTTACTTGACGGAGCCCCTTCGCGAGCAGTTCTTC. It is translated as CASSYLTEPLREQFF.

The chain combines TRBV30 with TRBJ2-7; possible D gene TRBD2, 5 bases. This CDR3 region has 14 residues. The V and J ends lost 0 bases and 5 bases respectively, with 14 bases between them. Germline CDR1 is GTSNPN and CDR2 is SVGIG (reference sequence). CDR3 sequence (DNA): TGTGCCTGGAGTGTATTGGAGGCGAGGAACGAGCAGTACTTC. Amino acid sequence: CAWSVLEARNEQYF.

This chain uses TRBV7-8 with TRBJ2-7, with D possibly being TRBD2 (6 bases). The germline V gene has CDR1 SGHVS and CDR2 FQNEAQ. The CDR3 covers 14 residues. V lost 3 bases and J 1 base, leaving 10 bases between the germline ends. CDR3 sequence: CASSLKRASYEQYF. The CDR3 coding sequence is TGTGCCAGCAGCTTGAAGCGGGCTTCCTACGAGCAGTACTTC.

V usage is TRBV4-3 and J usage is TRBJ2-2, with TRBD2 matching over 7 bases. In germline, CDR1 is LGHNA, CDR2 YSLEER. With 6 bases clipped from V and 6 bases from J, the junction kept 1 base outside the gene matches. The CDR3 runs 12 residues. The CDR3 sequence is CASRAGAGELFF. The CDR3 DNA reads TGCGCCAGCAGGGCGGGAGCCGGGGAGCTGTTTTTT.

Only one count was recorded for this clone. This chain links TRBV19 with TRBJ2-1, with a weak D call TRBD1 (5 bases). V was shortened by 5 bases and J by 2 bases, with 22 bases between the two germline ends. Germline CDR1 LNHDA, CDR2 SQIVND (reference sequence). This CDR3 region has 18 residues. The CDR3 nucleotides read TGTGCCAGTAGTCTTAGTGGGGCTATAGACGGCCCCTACAATGAGCAGTTCTTC. Its protein is CASSLSGAIDGPYNEQFF.

This rearrangement joins TRBV4-3 to TRBJ2-1, with TRBD2 matching over 10 bases. Germline lookup yields CDR1 LGHNA and CDR2 YSLEER. Trimming cost V 0 bases and J 3 bases; bases outside gene matches: 2. This CDR3 spans 16 amino acids. The CDR3 is CASSQDASGGYNEQFF. CDR3 DNA: TGCGCCAGCAGCCAAGACGCTAGCGGGGGCTACAATGAGCAGTTCTTC.

The rearrangement joins TRBV2 to TRBJ2-1; 9 positions agree with TRBD2. V lost 5 bases, J lost 7 bases, and 6 bases stayed unmatched. The germline V gene has CDR1 SNHLY and CDR2 FYNNEI. The CDR3 extends over 14 amino acids. In nucleotides, the CDR3 is TGTGCCAGCAGTAAACTAGCGGGTGGGAATGAGCAGTTCTTC. Its protein is CASSKLAGGNEQFF. Filled out from reference TRBV2 and TRBJ2-1, the complete variable domain reads EPEVTQTPSHQVTQMGQEVILRCVPISNHLYFYWYRQILGQKVEFLVSFYNNEISEKSEIFDDQFSVERPDGSNFTLKIRSTKLEDSAMYFCASSKLAGGNEQFFGPGTRLTVL.

In the case of this clone: Other nucleotide sequences from this sample produce the same CDR3. The J gene is TRBJ2-2, the V gene TRBV27; 12 bases map to TRBD2. There are 16 residues in the CDR3. Germline CDR1 reads MNHEY; CDR2 reads SMNVEV (reference sequence). The V segment lost 3 bases and the J segment 2 bases; nucleotides outside the gene matches: 1. CDR3 residues: CASSLTSGSNTGELFF. Written as DNA, the CDR3 is TGTGCCAGCAGTTTGACTAGCGGGAGTAACACCGGGGAGCTGTTTTTT.

CDR3 in DNA: TGTGCCAGCAGTTACAGGACAGTCAAAGATGAGCAGTTCTTC. It translates to CASSYRTVKDEQFF. The chain is built from TRBV7-9 and TRBJ2-1, with D possibly TRBD1 on 6 matching bases. Per germline, CDR1 SEHNR and CDR2 FQNEAQ (reference sequence). Trimming removed 6 bases from V and 8 bases from J, with 17 bases in between. The CDR3 totals 14 residues.

The V gene is TRBV28, the J gene TRBJ2-7; no reliable D call. V was trimmed by 2 bases and J by 0 bases, leaving 5 bases between them. CDR3 length equals 13 residues. CDR1 is MDHEN, CDR2 SYDVKM, per germline. The CDR3 DNA follows: TGTGCCAGCAGTTTAACTGACTCCTACGAGCAGTACTTC. Translating gives CASSLTDSYEQYF.

This rearrangement joins TRBV30 to TRBJ2-2, with D perhaps TRBD2 (5 bases). Germline V CDR1 and CDR2: GTSNPN, SVGIG (reference sequence). CDR3 size: 12 residues. V was cut by 8 bases and J by 5 bases, with 12 bases left in between. The CDR3: CAGPGNTGELFF. The CDR3 coding sequence is TGTGCCGGCCCGGGGAATACCGGGGAGCTGTTTTTT.

This rearrangement joins TRBV18 to TRBJ2-7, with 8 bases matching TRBD2. Germline assignment: CDR1 KGHSH and CDR2 LQKENI. Trimming took 1 base from V and 0 from J; bases not matched to a gene: 5. The CDR3 runs to 16 residues. In DNA form, the CDR3 reads TGTGCCAGCTCACCACGTAGCGGGATCTCCTCCTACGAGCAGTACTTC. It is translated as CASSPRSGISSYEQYF.

The chain recombines TRBV27 with TRBJ2-3; no reliable D call. V was trimmed by 3 bases and J by 5 bases, leaving 6 bases between them. CDR1 is MNHEY, CDR2 SMNVEV, per germline (reference sequence). The CDR3 runs 12 residues. The CDR3 DNA reads as TGTGCCAGCAGTTTCCCCGGAGATACGCAGTATTTT. Its protein product is CASSFPGDTQYF.

The gene calls are TRBV27 and TRBJ1-4; 7 nucleotides match TRBD1. Germline CDR1 MNHEY, CDR2 SMNVEV (reference sequence). The CDR3 is made up of 14 amino acids. Trimming at V came to 6 bases and at J to 4 bases, leaving 5 bases not matched to a gene. For the CDR3, the DNA is TGTGCCAGCAGCAGGGACAGATATAATGAAAAACTGTTTTTT. It specifies CASSRDRYNEKLFF.

The V gene is TRBV27, the J gene TRBJ2-3; TRBD1 matches 9 bases. V was clipped by 5 bases and J by 5 bases; unmatched bases: 5. Germline V gene data show CDR1 as MNHEY and CDR2 as SMNVEV (reference sequence). The CDR3 is 14 amino acids. The CDR3 loop is CASSLQGARDTQYF. CDR3 sequence (DNA): TGTGCCAGCAGTCTACAGGGGGCGAGAGATACGCAGTATTTT.